The subject of this entry is one T cell receptor (beta chain). The same CDR3 also results from other DNA sequences found in this sample. This sample was taken from a study of shared clonotypes between healthy human individuals. This table comes from immunoSEQ multiplex PCR, and its TCRdb copy is limited to in-frame clones, with some not included. The data contain 2 million to 2.5 million clones, almost 96% of them singletons. The material sequenced was naive CD4+ T cells sorted from blood. The subset is: CD45RA+ positively selected. The sequence was obtained from a man aged 18-30 years in good health.

This chain's CDR3 is CASSLNDREETQYF. Written as DNA, the CDR3 is TGTGCCAGCAGCCTAAACGACAGAGAAGAGACCCAGTACTTC. The gene calls are TRBV5-4 and TRBJ2-5, with D tentatively TRBD1 (5 bases). The germline V and J ends were trimmed by 4 bases and 3 bases, with 13 bases remaining between them. Germline-derived CDR1 and CDR2 are SGHNT and YYREEE (reference sequence). This CDR3 has 14 amino acids.